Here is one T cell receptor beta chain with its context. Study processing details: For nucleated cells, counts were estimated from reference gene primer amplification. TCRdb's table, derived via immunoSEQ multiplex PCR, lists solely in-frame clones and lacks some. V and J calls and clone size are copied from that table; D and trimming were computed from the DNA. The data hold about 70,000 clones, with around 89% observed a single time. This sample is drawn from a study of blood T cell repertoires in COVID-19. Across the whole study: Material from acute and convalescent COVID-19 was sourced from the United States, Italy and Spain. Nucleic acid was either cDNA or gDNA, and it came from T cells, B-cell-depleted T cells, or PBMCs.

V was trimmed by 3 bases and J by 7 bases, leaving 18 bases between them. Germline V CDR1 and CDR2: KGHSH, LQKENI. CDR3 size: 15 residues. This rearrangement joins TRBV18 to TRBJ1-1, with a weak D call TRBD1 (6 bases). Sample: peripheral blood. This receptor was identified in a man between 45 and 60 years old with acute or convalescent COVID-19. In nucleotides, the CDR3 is TGTGCCAGCTCACCCCTTGGGGCAGGGGATGGTGAAGCTTTCTTT. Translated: CASSPLGAGDGEAFF.